This T cell receptor (beta chain) was profiled in a study of blood T cell repertoires in COVID-19. Study context: Collection of acute and convalescent COVID-19 samples took place in the United States, Italy and Spain. T cells, B-cell-depleted T cells, or PBMCs provided the cDNA or gDNA that served as material.

The length of the CDR3 is 13 residues. With 4 bases removed from V and 5 bases from J, the gap between germline ends came to 10 bases. Germline V gives CDR1 SGHKS, CDR2 YYEKEE (reference sequence). The authors' processing: Amplifying reference gene primers gave estimates of nucleated cell counts. TCRdb's copy holds only in-frame clones and misses some; the assay was immunoSEQ multiplex PCR. That table furnishes V, J and clone size, whereas the DNA furnished D and trimming. The repertoire consists of 150,000 or so clones, with around 80% occurring once and the leading ten covering nearly 15%. The receptor was isolated from a human donor with acute or convalescent COVID-19. The donor label of this sample is uncertain. The chain employs TRBV5-5 and TRBJ1-5; a possible D gene is TRBD1 (5 bases). The specimen was peripheral blood. The DNA for the CDR3 is TGTGCCAGCAGCAAGGCCAGGGATCAGCCCCAGCATTTT. Residues: CASSKARDQPQHF.